The sequence of this T cell receptor (beta chain) was determined in a study of shared clonotypes between healthy human individuals. Every immunoSEQ plate was one replicate of a subset's evenly spread DNA. 150 to 250 ng DNA, 30,000 to 35,000 T cell genomes, went into each sorted-subset replicate PCR. TCRdb's copy holds only in-frame clones and misses some; the assay was immunoSEQ multiplex PCR. This sample carries 2 million to 2.5 million clones, 80% to 95% of them seen once, and the ten largest clones take 0.39%. In regard to this clone: Its antigen is still unknown.

CDR3 size: 15 residues. Per germline, CDR1 ENHRY and CDR2 SYGVKD. Trimming shortened V by 6 bases and J by 4 bases, and 17 bases separated the two germline ends. Study-wide results and caveats: Sharing across a handful of donors was seen in 5% to 5.5% of naive CD4 clonotypes. Tissue TCR repertoires likely differ from these blood-only repertoires.

The sequence came from a man between 18 and 35 years old in good health. Some clones in this sample may be carry-over from other donors' samples. The rearrangement joins TRBV10-3 to TRBJ2-3, with unresolved D. The sequencing sample was made of naive CD4+ T cells from PBMCs. Subset here: CD45RA+ positively selected. Here the CDR3 reads CAISSANKVSDTQYF. The CDR3, as DNA: TGTGCCATCAGCTCCGCCAATAAGGTCTCAGATACGCAGTATTTT.